This TCR beta chain was recovered during a study of radiotherapy plus CTLA-4 blockade in lung cancer. Study background: More than 15% of enrolled patients responded objectively, and 31% had disease control. Study-level points and caveats: TCR clones from tumors expanded in blood after radiotherapy plus ipilimumab. Early blood T cell clone dynamics, with interferon-beta, were reported to best predict response.

Note on this clone: As yet, its antigen is unknown.

V was pared by 5 bases and J by 0 bases, with 16 bases between. CDR3 length equals 16 residues. CDR1 SGHAT and CDR2 FQNNGV come from the germline V gene. TCRdb's copy holds only in-frame clones and misses some; the assay was immunoSEQ multiplex PCR. The table has tens of thousands of clones, 78% seen once; the top ten hold 4%. Those patients who had chemo-refractory metastatic non-small-cell lung cancer were given focal radiation along with CTLA-4 blockade through ipilimumab. The chain carries TRBV11-2 and TRBJ1-2; tentatively, D is TRBD1 (5 bases). This material consisted of peripheral blood, taken from a patient treated with radiotherapy plus ipilimumab. The receptor was derived from a human donor with non-small cell lung cancer who had a partial response to radiotherapy plus ipilimumab. Some clones in this sample may be carry-over from other donors' samples. CDR3 protein: CASSPGLQGTNYGYTF. Written as DNA, the CDR3 is TGTGCCAGCAGCCCGGGACTGCAGGGAACTAACTATGGCTACACCTTC.